The TCR beta chain under discussion was sequenced for a study of OX40 agonist ivuxolimab in advanced cancers. Study background: The diagnoses of dose-escalation patients were hepatocellular carcinoma, melanoma, renal cell or head and neck cancer. The group had a mean age of roughly 56 years, ranged from 23 to 79, and was roughly 83% male. Enrollees could have had prior anti-PD-1, anti-PD-L1 or anti-CTLA-4 therapy, which about 42% had received.

V lost 3 bases and J 6 bases, leaving 11 bases between the germline ends. Per germline, CDR1 KGHSH and CDR2 LQKENI. The CDR3 totals 13 residues. Data came from immunoSEQ multiplex PCR; TCRdb stores just in-frame clones and leaves some out. The table lists roughly 41,000 clones, 88% of them singletons, with more than 55% in the top ten. The TCR originated in an adult with an advanced solid tumor such as melanoma, head and neck, liver or kidney cancer. This sample comprised CD4+ or CD8+ T cells sorted from blood, obtained in a trial of the OX40 agonist ivuxolimab. The chain carries TRBV18 and TRBJ1-1; D uncertain. The CDR3 bases are TGTGCCAGCTCACCCCCCGGGTGGGCTGAAGCTTTCTTT. It yields the protein CASSPPGWAEAFF. Variable domain in full (rest from reference TRBV18 and TRBJ1-1): NAGVMQNPRHLVRRRGQEARLRCSPMKGHSHVYWYRQLPEEGLKFMVYLQKENIIDESGMPKERFSAEFPKEGPSILRIQQVVRGDSAAYFCASSPPGWAEAFFGQGTRLTVV.